This T cell receptor beta chain was found in a study of early T cells in non-severe SARS-CoV-2 infection. Each CDR3 protein is one row after TCRdb ran MiXCR on the 5' RACE reads. The sample includes tens of thousands of distinct CDR3 sequences, 12% of them seen just once. This clonotype occurred many times. This CDR3 spans 13 amino acids. Sequencing input: whole blood. The V gene is TRBV21-1, the J gene TRBJ1-6. TRBV21-1 is a pseudogene. This sequence originates from an adult who was a healthcare worker with PCR-confirmed SARS-CoV-2 infection or an uninfected control (not recorded which). The CDR3 loop is CASEPISNSPLHF. As DNA, the CDR3 is TGTGCCAGCGAGCCAATCAGTAATTCACCCCTCCACTTT.